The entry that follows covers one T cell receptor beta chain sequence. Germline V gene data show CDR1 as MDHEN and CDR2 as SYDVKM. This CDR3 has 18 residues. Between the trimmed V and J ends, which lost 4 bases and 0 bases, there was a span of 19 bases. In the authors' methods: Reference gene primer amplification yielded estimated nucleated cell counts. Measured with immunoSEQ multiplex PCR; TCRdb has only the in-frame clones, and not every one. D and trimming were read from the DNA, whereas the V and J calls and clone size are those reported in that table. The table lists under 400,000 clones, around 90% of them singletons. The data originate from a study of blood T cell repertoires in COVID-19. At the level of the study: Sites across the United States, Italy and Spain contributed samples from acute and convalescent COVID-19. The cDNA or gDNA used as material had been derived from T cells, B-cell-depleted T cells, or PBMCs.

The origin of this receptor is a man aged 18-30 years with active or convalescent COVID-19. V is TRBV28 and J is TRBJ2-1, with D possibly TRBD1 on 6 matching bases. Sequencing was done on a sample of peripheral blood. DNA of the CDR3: TGTGCCAGCAGTTCAACAGGGACACCTGACACCTCCTACAATGAGCAGTTCTTC. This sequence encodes CASSSTGTPDTSYNEQFF.